Below are 2 T cell receptor beta chains sequenced from a single sample in a study of cytomegalovirus exposure and HLA in healthy donors. 60 Vbeta and 13 Jbeta primers were used in PCR. The protocol was immunoSEQ multiplex PCR, while the TCRdb copy is restricted to in-frame clones and leaves out a portion. The sample carries roughly 100,000 clones, 76% recorded once. The specimen sequenced was PBMCs. The receptor source for this set is a man aged 35-49 years in good health and CMV-seropositive.

A few counts support this clone. This chain uses TRBV11-3 with TRBJ2-2, with 8 bases fitting TRBD1. This CDR3 comprises 14 residues. Germline values: CDR1 SGHNT, CDR2 YENEEA. Trimming at V came to 4 bases and at J to 6 bases, leaving 4 bases not matched to a gene. Here the CDR3 reads CASSSVTGAGELFF. CDR3 DNA sequence: TGTGCCAGCAGCTCGGTGACAGGGGCCGGGGAGCTGTTTTTT.

This chain connects TRBV13 to TRBJ2-1; possibly TRBD2 for D (6 bases). The CDR3 totals 13 residues. Trimming cost V 7 bases and J 6 bases, with 13 bases left between them. Germline CDR1 and CDR2: PRHDT and FYEKMQ (reference sequence). CDR3 sequence: CASTSRGTNEQFF. CDR3 sequence (DNA): TGTGCCAGCACCTCCCGGGGGACCAATGAGCAGTTCTTC.